This entry lists 29 T cell receptor beta chains sequenced from one sample in a study of blood T cells in healthy people across ages. Then a second PCR, running roughly 7 to 11 cycles, was carried out with a sample-barcoded 5' primer and a J-beta primer mix. TCRdb re-analysed the 5' RACE reads in MiXCR, keeping a single row per CDR3 protein. The data show around 990,000 distinct CDR3 sequences, more than 30% seen once. What was sequenced was blood. These receptors originate from a man in his late teens or twenties in good health.

The rearrangement links TRBV12-3 or TRBV12-4 to TRBJ2-1; D ambiguous. The CDR3 contains 12 residues. Trimming shortened V by 4 bases and J by 7 bases, and 8 bases separated the two germline ends. The DNA of the CDR3 is TGTGCCAGCAGTTGGGGTATTAATGAGCAGTTCTTC. The encoded protein is CASSWGINEQFF.

This clonotype was counted many times. J is TRBJ1-5 and V is TRBV6-1; no clear D. CDR1 is MNHNS, CDR2 SASEGT, per germline. The CDR3 is made up of 12 amino acids. The V and J ends lost 2 bases and 6 bases respectively, with 5 bases between them. The CDR3 region is CASSESGQPQHF. The DNA of the CDR3 is TGTGCCAGCAGTGAATCAGGTCAGCCCCAGCATTTT.

This clonotype was counted between two and nine times. The rearrangement links TRBV20-1 to TRBJ1-1; D possibly corresponds to TRBD1 (5 bases). The germline V and J ends were trimmed by 0 bases and 1 base, with 15 bases remaining between them. The CDR3 has 16 amino acids. The germline V gene encodes CDR1 DFQATT and CDR2 SNEGSKA (reference sequence). Written as DNA, the CDR3 is TGCAGTGCTAGAGATTGGATAATGGGACGGAACACTGAAGCTTTCTTT. This sequence encodes CSARDWIMGRNTEAFF.

This sequence joins TRBV7-9 and TRBJ2-6, with 10 bases lining up with TRBD1. CDR3 length equals 16 residues. Per the germline V gene, CDR1 is SEHNR and CDR2 is FQNEAQ (reference sequence). After removal of 4 bases from V and 2 bases from J, the junction contained 2 bases not matched to a gene. In DNA form, the CDR3 reads TGTGCCAGCAGCTCGACAGGGGGCCCTGGGGCCAACGTCCTGACTTTC. Translation gives CASSSTGGPGANVLTF.

The CDR3 DNA is TGTGCCAGCAGCTACCTATGGACAGGGGATGGCTACACCTTC. It yields the protein CASSYLWTGDGYTF. The chain carries TRBV5-4 and TRBJ1-2, with TRBD1 matching 9 bases. There are 14 residues in the CDR3. Germline CDR1 reads SGHNT; CDR2 reads YYREEE (reference sequence). V shed 3 bases and J 6 bases; nucleotides not matched to a gene: 6.

The V and J genes are TRBV6-1 and TRBJ1-2; the D is unclear. From germline, CDR1 is MNHNS and CDR2 SASEGT. Deletions cut 8 bases from V and 2 bases from J, with 12 bases between. The CDR3 consists of 13 residues. CDR3 DNA sequence: TGTGCCAGCTCTGGGCAGATAAACTATGGCTACACCTTC. Translation gives CASSGQINYGYTF.

This sequence joins TRBV5-6 and TRBJ2-3; D gene ambiguous. The end of the DNA fits TRBJ1-5 better, so the J call may be wrong. The CDR3 sequence is 17 residues long. Germline-derived CDR1 and CDR2 are SGHDT and YYEEEE. CDR3: CASSLGLAWVRADTQHF. The CDR3 nucleotides are TGTGCCAGCAGCTTGGGACTAGCTTGGGTACGCGCAGATACGCAGCATTTT.

The chain carries TRBV28 and TRBJ1-5; the D is unclear. Germline lookup yields CDR1 MDHEN and CDR2 SYDVKM. Trimming shortened V by 2 bases and J by 4 bases, and 15 bases separated the two germline ends. CDR3 length equals 16 residues. CDR3 DNA sequence: TGTGCCAGCAGTTTACGCGGGCCAGGTGTAAATCAGCCCCAGCATTTT. The encoded protein is CASSLRGPGVNQPQHF.

This clonotype was seen a few times. V usage is TRBV4-2 and J usage is TRBJ2-1; maybe TRBD1 (7 bases). The CDR3 loop spans 15 amino acids. Looked up from germline, CDR1 is LGHNA and CDR2 is YNFKEQ. Trimming took off 1 base at V and 5 bases at J, with 12 bases between the two ends. The CDR3 spells CASSQGTGEDNEQFF. In DNA form, the CDR3 reads TGTGCCAGCAGCCAAGGAACAGGGGAGGACAATGAGCAGTTCTTC.

V gene TRBV5-1 combines with J gene TRBJ1-1, with 9 bases that match TRBD1. The CDR3 has 14 residues. The germline gives CDR1 SGHRS, CDR2 YFSETQ. With V trimmed by 1 base and J by 6 bases, 4 bases remained unmatched. The CDR3 region is CASSLRDRVAEAFF. CDR3 nucleotides: TGCGCCAGCAGCTTGCGGGACAGGGTCGCTGAAGCTTTCTTT.

This chain connects TRBV4-1 to TRBJ1-1; 7 nucleotides match TRBD1. Germline loops: CDR1 MGHRA, CDR2 YSYEKL. J was trimmed by 4 bases and V by 4 bases; bases with no gene match: 12. The CDR3 has 16 amino acids. The CDR3 is CASSPGQEVESTEAFF. The CDR3 bases are TGCGCCAGCAGCCCAGGACAGGAGGTAGAGAGCACTGAAGCTTTCTTT.

The chain joins TRBV7-9 to TRBJ2-7; 8 bases map to TRBD2. In germline, CDR1 is SEHNR, CDR2 FQNEAQ (reference sequence). Trimming took 2 bases from V and 3 from J; bases not matched to a gene: 3. The CDR3 is made up of 14 amino acids. CDR3 loop: CASSLLREGYEQYF. The DNA of the CDR3 is TGTGCCAGCAGCTTACTTCGGGAGGGCTACGAGCAGTACTTC.

The V and J genes are TRBV27 and TRBJ2-5; the D is unclear. The assigned J gene may be wrong: the sequence end matches TRBJ2-7 better. Germline lookup yields CDR1 MNHEY and CDR2 SMNVEV (reference sequence). This CDR3 contains 14 residues. The CDR3 protein is CASSPWPGHYEQYF. CDR3 coding DNA: TGTGCCAGCAGTCCGTGGCCCGGGCACTACGAGCAGTACTTC.

This clonotype was seen only a few times. The chain carries TRBV24-1 and TRBJ2-7; D remains ambiguous. V shed 8 bases and J shed 7 bases, with 14 bases lying between them. The CDR3 sequence is 12 residues long. Looked up from germline, CDR1 is KGHDR and CDR2 is SFDVKD. The CDR3 loop reads CATTLGAYEQYF. CDR3 DNA sequence: TGTGCCACCACCCTCGGTGCATATGAGCAGTACTTC.

The V and J genes are TRBV18 and TRBJ2-1, with D maybe TRBD1 (5 bases). The germline V and J ends were trimmed by 6 bases and 2 bases, with 14 bases remaining between them. The length of the CDR3 is 15 residues. Germline V gene data show CDR1 as KGHSH and CDR2 as LQKENI. CDR3 sequence (DNA): TGTGCCAGCTCGCCAGGGTCCTCGACCTACAATGAGCAGTTCTTC. It yields the protein CASSPGSSTYNEQFF. Supplemented by reference TRBV18 and TRBJ2-1, the full variable domain reads NAGVMQNPRHLVRRRGQEARLRCSPMKGHSHVYWYRQLPEEGLKFMVYLQKENIIDESGMPKERFSAEFPKEGPSILRIQQVVRGDSAAYFCASSPGSSTYNEQFFGPGTRLTVL.

This clonotype was detected only a few times. The CDR3 reads CSASELAGIYQETQYF. The CDR3 bases are TGCAGTGCTAGTGAACTAGCGGGGATATACCAAGAGACCCAGTACTTC. The gene calls are TRBV20-1 and TRBJ2-5; 10 bases are shared with TRBD2. The germline gives CDR1 DFQATT, CDR2 SNEGSKA (reference sequence). The trim removed 3 bases at V and 0 bases at J, leaving 7 bases unmatched. The CDR3 has 16 residues.

The chain carries TRBV29-1 and TRBJ1-1, with D perhaps TRBD1 (5 bases). The CDR3 has 12 residues. Germline lookup yields CDR1 SQVTM and CDR2 ANQGSEA. Trimming took 3 bases from V and 5 from J, leaving 10 bases between them. CDR3 in amino acids: CSVDQGGTEAFF. The CDR3 DNA reads as TGCAGCGTTGACCAGGGAGGGACTGAAGCTTTCTTT.

The genes are TRBV7-3 and TRBJ1-4; D ambiguous. Trimming took 3 bases from V and 5 from J, leaving 10 bases between them. Germline V lookup: CDR1 SGHTA, CDR2 FQGTGA. The CDR3 sequence is 14 residues long. The CDR3 DNA reads TGTGCCAGCAGCTTCCCGGGAGCGAATGAAAAACTGTTTTTT. Protein product: CASSFPGANEKLFF.

This chain uses TRBV12-3 or TRBV12-4 with TRBJ2-1, with D perhaps TRBD2 (6 bases). Trimming cost V 4 bases and J 9 bases, with 22 bases left between them. The CDR3 has 16 residues. CDR3 protein: CASSSPGGGVGSEQFF. The CDR3 coding sequence is TGTGCCAGCAGTTCTCCCGGGGGTGGGGTGGGGAGTGAGCAGTTCTTC.

With respect to this clonotype: A much larger clone lies a single base off, so this may be a read error. The chain uses TRBV12-3 or TRBV12-4 and TRBJ2-3; D remains unclear. The length of the CDR3 is 12 residues. The CDR3 is CASSFATDMQYF. In nucleotides, the CDR3 is TGTGCCAGCAGTTTTGCTACAGATATGCAGTATTTT.

This clonotype was observed a few times. The CDR3 is CASSPPGLTYTQYF. The CDR3 DNA is TGTGCCAGCTCACCCCCGGGACTAACTTATACGCAGTATTTT. The chain couples TRBV18 to TRBJ2-3, with TRBD2 identical over 7 bases. The germline gives CDR1 KGHSH, CDR2 LQKENI. With 3 bases clipped from V and 7 bases from J, the junction kept 7 bases outside the gene matches. The CDR3 is made up of 14 amino acids.

The chain combines TRBV20-1 with TRBJ1-2; D ambiguous. Germline V lookup: CDR1 DFQATT, CDR2 SNEGSKA (reference sequence). The germline V and J ends were trimmed by 3 bases and 8 bases, with 25 bases remaining between them. The CDR3 sequence is 16 residues long. CDR3 region: CSARTFGDWTLGGYTF. CDR3 DNA sequence: TGCAGTGCTAGGACGTTTGGTGATTGGACTTTGGGCGGCTACACCTTC.

V is TRBV7-2 and J is TRBJ2-3, with a weak D call TRBD1 (6 bases). V lost 3 bases to trimming and J lost 3 bases, with 13 bases between them. The CDR3 sequence is 15 residues long. The V gene's germline CDR1 is SGHTA and CDR2 FQGNSA. Here the CDR3 reads CASSFNRDLTDTQYF. The CDR3 nucleotides read TGTGCCAGCAGCTTCAACAGGGATCTTACAGATACGCAGTATTTT.

This clonotype was seen more than once but under ten times. This CDR3 reads CASTYSGGTYNEQFF. The CDR3 coding sequence is TGTGCCAGCACCTACTCAGGGGGTACCTACAATGAGCAGTTCTTC. The genes are TRBV27 and TRBJ2-1; 7 bases map to TRBD1. The germline gives CDR1 MNHEY, CDR2 SMNVEV (reference sequence). This CDR3 contains 15 residues. V dropped 7 bases and J dropped 2; count of bases not matched to a gene: 8.

The V call is TRBV5-1, the J call TRBJ2-3; the D is unclear. V lost 3 bases and J lost 2, with 13 bases in between. This CDR3 spans 15 amino acids. Looked up from germline, CDR1 is SGHRS and CDR2 is YFSETQ. CDR3 nucleotide sequence: TGCGCCAGCAGCTCCCAAGGGCGGTTCACAGATACGCAGTATTTT. Amino acid sequence: CASSSQGRFTDTQYF.

The chain is built from TRBV5-5 and TRBJ2-1; D could derive from TRBD1 or TRBD2 (5 bases each). V was clipped by 1 base and J by 9 bases, with 14 bases between them. The CDR3 is 14 residues long. Germline loops: CDR1 SGHKS, CDR2 YYEKEE (reference sequence). CDR3: CASSLNRGAGEQFF. The CDR3 DNA reads as TGTGCCAGCAGCTTGAATAGAGGGGCTGGTGAGCAGTTCTTC.

The chain employs TRBV6-2 or TRBV6-3 and TRBJ1-1, with D maybe TRBD1 (5 bases). Trimming took off 7 bases at V and 5 bases at J, with 14 bases between the two ends. The germline gives CDR1 MNHEY, CDR2 SVGEGT. This CDR3 is 13 amino acids long. In nucleotides, the CDR3 is TGTGCCAGCATCTCAGGGCGGAGGACTGAAGCTTTCTTT. Translating it yields CASISGRRTEAFF.

The V gene is TRBV9, the J gene TRBJ2-1; D might be TRBD1 or TRBD2, each matching 5 bases. V lost 4 bases and J lost 7, with 12 bases in between. The germline gives CDR1 SGDLS, CDR2 YYNGEE. The CDR3 contains 13 residues. The CDR3: CASSPGPRNEQFF. DNA for the CDR3: TGTGCCAGCAGCCCGGGACCCCGGAATGAGCAGTTCTTC.

This chain uses TRBV7-6 with TRBJ2-5; 7 bases agree with TRBD1. The DNA end is more similar to TRBJ2-7, so the J call may be wrong. The CDR3 totals 20 residues. Per the germline V gene, CDR1 is SGHVS and CDR2 is FNYEAQ. CDR3 DNA sequence: TGTGCCCGTCTTATCTCAACCGGGACAGACCATTTACCGGGCAAATACGAGCAGTACTTC. It codes for CARLISTGTDHLPGKYEQYF.